The present TCR beta chain was sequenced within a study of T cells after yellow fever vaccination. Findings and limits, study-wide: Contaminating bulk clonotypes could be abundant in FACS-sorted repertoires. Faster peaking, at day 5 versus 15, marked a secondary response that was weaker. Reappearing after the booster were most of the clones from primary vaccination (around 95% CD4, about 87% CD8).

CDR1 and CDR2 from the germline V gene are SGHRS and YFSETQ. The CDR3 has 15 residues. With 1 base removed from V and 5 bases from J, the gap between germline ends came to 15 bases. This clonotype was observed a handful of times. The antigen is undetermined. Researchers made TCR cDNA using 5'RACE template switching, and this step added a universal primer site and UMIs. TCRdb fed the 5' RACE reads into MiXCR, producing one record per CDR3 protein. The top ten hold 25% to 30% of the sample, which has tens of thousands of distinct CDR3 sequences, roughly 7.5% seen once. The clonotype was recovered from a young man who received the YFV17D yellow fever vaccine. The input for sequencing was CD8+ T cells sorted from PBMCs, taken around 16 days after the first yellow fever vaccination. V is TRBV5-1 and J is TRBJ2-5; D perhaps matches TRBD2 (5 bases). CDR3 in DNA: TGCGCCAGCAGCTTGCTAGAACGGGGTATGGAGACCCAGTACTTC. It codes for CASSLLERGMETQYF.